The 22 T cell receptor beta chains below all came from one sample that was sequenced in a study of blood T cell repertoires in COVID-19. The data were produced by immunoSEQ multiplex PCR, yet TCRdb's version contains in-frame clones alone and is incomplete. Of 260,000 or so clones listed, around 82% are singletons. The sequenced material came from peripheral blood. The receptors here all came from a human donor in a cohort sampled during active COVID-19.

V and J are TRBV19 and TRBJ1-5; D call uncertain. The CDR3 loop spans 14 amino acids. V was shortened by 6 bases and J by 5 bases, with 14 bases between the two germline ends. The germline V gene has CDR1 LNHDA and CDR2 SQIVND (reference sequence). CDR3 in amino acids: CASSDPGRDQPQHF. The CDR3 DNA reads TGTGCCAGTAGCGACCCGGGTCGGGATCAGCCCCAGCATTTT.

This clone was seen once. This chain uses TRBV25-1 with TRBJ2-7; D not resolved. The CDR3 sequence is 12 residues long. With 4 bases removed from V and 4 bases from J, the gap between germline ends came to 8 bases. Germline CDR1 and CDR2: MGHDK and SYGVNS. The CDR3 protein is CASSGDRYEQYF. For the CDR3, the DNA is TGTGCCAGCAGTGGAGATCGGTACGAGCAGTACTTC.

V is TRBV28 and J is TRBJ1-1, with TRBD1 identical over 7 bases. V was clipped by 6 bases and J by 9 bases; unmatched bases: 7. The germline V gene encodes CDR1 MDHEN and CDR2 SYDVKM. CDR3 length: 12 amino acids. The CDR3 region is CASSRGTAKAFF. Written as DNA, the CDR3 is TGTGCCAGCAGCCGAGGGACAGCCAAAGCTTTCTTT.

The chain joins TRBV6-1 to TRBJ2-1; 11 bases are a match to TRBD2. CDR3 length: 16 amino acids. After removal of 4 bases from V and 2 bases from J, the junction contained 4 bases not matched to a gene. Germline V gene lookup returns CDR1 MNHNS and CDR2 SASEGT. CDR3 loop: CASSGIAGGPYNEQFF. In DNA, the CDR3 is TGTGCCAGCAGTGGAATAGCGGGAGGGCCCTACAATGAGCAGTTCTTC.

The chain uses TRBV5-4 and TRBJ2-7; the D gene is possibly TRBD1 (5 bases). The length of the CDR3 is 15 residues. Between the trimmed V and J ends, which lost 0 bases and 2 bases, there was a span of 12 bases. Looked up from germline, CDR1 is SGHNT and CDR2 is YYREEE (reference sequence). This CDR3 reads CASSLAHRTTYEQYF. The CDR3 region has the DNA TGTGCCAGCAGCTTGGCGCACAGGACAACCTACGAGCAGTACTTC.

The genes are TRBV19 and TRBJ2-7, with TRBD2 matching over 11 bases. The CDR3 sequence is 14 residues long. Germline V lookup: CDR1 LNHDA, CDR2 SQIVND (reference sequence). V shed 6 bases and J 3 bases; nucleotides not matched to a gene: 4. The DNA for the CDR3 is TGTGCCAGTAGCCCTAGCGGGAGGAACTACGAGCAGTACTTC. As protein: CASSPSGRNYEQYF. Full variable domain (rest looked up from reference TRBV19 and TRBJ2-7): DGGITQSPKYLFRKEGQNVTLSCEQNLNHDAMYWYRQDPGQGLRLIYYSQIVNDFQKGDIAEGYSVSREKKESFPLTVTSAQKNPTAFYLCASSPSGRNYEQYFGPGTRLTVT.

The chain carries TRBV4-1 and TRBJ2-5; 12 nucleotides agree with TRBD2. Germline V lookup: CDR1 MGHRA, CDR2 YSYEKL. V dropped 3 bases and J dropped 6; count of bases not matched to a gene: 11. This CDR3 region has 17 residues. The CDR3 bases are TGCGCCAGCAGCCACCAGCCCGGACTAGCGGGAAAACAGACCCAGTACTTC. Encoded protein: CASSHQPGLAGKQTQYF.

The chain carries TRBV6-5 and TRBJ1-2, with 8 bases identical to TRBD1. The J segment lost 12 bases and the V segment lost 2 bases, leaving 8 bases of the junction unmatched. Looked up from germline, CDR1 is MNHEY and CDR2 is SVGAGI. CDR3 length: 13 residues. The CDR3 sequence is CASSYGQGAGHTF. CDR3 DNA: TGTGCCAGCAGTTACGGTCAGGGGGCGGGCCACACCTTC.

This clone showed up just once. This rearrangement joins TRBV5-4 to TRBJ2-5; 7 positions match TRBD2. This CDR3 region has 16 residues. V trimming: 4 bases; J trimming: 3 bases; junction bases outside the gene matches: 12. Per germline, CDR1 SGHNT and CDR2 YYREEE (reference sequence). CDR3 sequence reads: CASSPRGAGREETQYF. In nucleotides, the CDR3 is TGTGCCAGCAGCCCGAGGGGAGCGGGAAGGGAAGAGACCCAGTACTTC.

This clone was counted a few times. V and J are TRBV5-1 and TRBJ1-2; 7 bases are shared with TRBD1. CDR1 is SGHRS and CDR2 is YFSETQ in the germline V gene. The CDR3 totals 13 residues. The J segment lost 5 bases and the V segment lost 6 bases, leaving 7 bases of the junction unmatched. CDR3 DNA sequence: TGCGCCAGCACCTGGGACAGCCAGTATGGCTACACCTTC. This encodes CASTWDSQYGYTF.

V usage is TRBV5-4 and J usage is TRBJ2-3, with 12 bases aligning to TRBD2. J lost 3 bases, V lost 4 bases, and 6 bases had no gene match. The germline V gene encodes CDR1 SGHNT and CDR2 YYREEE (reference sequence). The length of the CDR3 is 16 residues. CDR3 loop: CASSERTSGRTDTQYF. Here the CDR3 DNA reads TGTGCCAGCAGCGAAAGAACTAGCGGGAGGACAGATACGCAGTATTTT.

This clone has just one count. The chain carries TRBV6-5 and TRBJ2-7, with D possibly matching TRBD1 (5 bases). CDR1 is MNHEY, CDR2 SVGAGI, per germline. V lost 6 bases and J 4 bases, leaving 13 bases between the germline ends. This CDR3 comprises 13 residues. The CDR3 nucleotides read TGTGCCAGCAGCACCGACCAGGGTTACGAGCAGTACTTC. Amino acids: CASSTDQGYEQYF.

This chain links TRBV29-1 with TRBJ2-7; D possibly corresponds to TRBD1 (5 bases). This CDR3 region has 11 residues. The germline CDR1 and CDR2 sequences are SQVTM and ANQGSEA. Trimming removed 3 bases at V and 3 bases at J, with 6 bases between. CDR3 sequence: CSVDQGYEQYF. CDR3 bases: TGCAGCGTTGACCAGGGCTACGAGCAGTACTTC.

This clone was observed a handful of times. Other nucleotide sequences from this sample produce the same CDR3. This chain connects TRBV7-2 to TRBJ2-7; 9 bases are shared with TRBD1. Germline V lookup: CDR1 SGHTA, CDR2 FQGNSA. V trimming: 4 bases; J trimming: 4 bases; junction bases outside the gene matches: 5. The CDR3 loop spans 14 amino acids. The CDR3 loop reads CASSSRTGAYEQYF. Written as DNA, the CDR3 is TGTGCCAGCAGCTCCCGGACAGGGGCGTACGAGCAGTACTTC.

V is TRBV13 and J is TRBJ1-5, with unresolved D. This CDR3 contains 14 residues. Deletions cut 0 bases from V and 1 base from J, with 4 bases between. Germline V gives CDR1 PRHDT, CDR2 FYEKMQ (reference sequence). The CDR3, as DNA: TGTGCCAGCAGCTTAGGGTCGAGCAATCAGCCCCAGCATTTT. It translates to CASSLGSSNQPQHF.

In this sample, this clone turned up a few times. The J gene is TRBJ2-2, the V gene TRBV6-5; D possibly corresponds to TRBD2 (6 bases). With 5 bases removed from V and 5 bases from J, the gap between germline ends came to 15 bases. The CDR3 is 15 amino acids. In germline, CDR1 is MNHEY, CDR2 SVGAGI. The CDR3 DNA reads TGTGCCAGCAGTCCAAGGTCGGGAGTTACCGGGGAGCTGTTTTTT. It is translated as CASSPRSGVTGELFF.

The gene calls are TRBV24-1 and TRBJ2-1; TRBD2 aligns across 13 bases. Germline loops: CDR1 KGHDR, CDR2 SFDVKD. Losses at the gene ends were 7 bases for V and 6 bases for J; bases not matched to a gene: 8. The CDR3 extends over 16 amino acids. The CDR3 DNA is TGTGCCACCAGCGGGACTAGCGGGGAGGGAGGCAATGAGCAGTTCTTC. This sequence encodes CATSGTSGEGGNEQFF.

This clone was recorded only once. The V and J genes are TRBV30 and TRBJ2-3, with TRBD2 matching over 11 bases. The ends lost 0 bases at V and 1 base at J; junction bases unmatched: 9. The CDR3 runs to 18 residues. The V gene's germline CDR1 is GTSNPN and CDR2 SVGIG (reference sequence). In nucleotides, the CDR3 is TGTGCCTGGAGTGTTATAGCGGGGGGGACTGAAGGCACAGATACGCAGTATTTT. Translating it yields CAWSVIAGGTEGTDTQYF.

V gene TRBV5-8 combines with J gene TRBJ1-5, with 10 bases identical to TRBD1. Per the germline V gene, CDR1 is SGHTS and CDR2 is YDEGEE. The junction had 5 bases not matched to a gene; V was cut back by 4 bases and J by 4 bases. The CDR3 consists of 15 residues. CDR3 nucleotides: TGTGCCAGCAGCGAGGGACAGGGGTGGAATCAGCCCCAGCATTTT. It yields the protein CASSEGQGWNQPQHF.

This chain uses TRBV6-5 with TRBJ2-7; D unclear. Germline assignment: CDR1 MNHEY and CDR2 SVGAGI. The V gene lost 0 bases and the J gene lost 6 bases, with 9 bases spanning the gap. The CDR3 runs to 13 residues. This chain's CDR3 is CASSYSSTGEQYF. In DNA form, the CDR3 reads TGTGCCAGCAGTTACTCGAGTACGGGCGAGCAGTACTTC.

The V call is TRBV24-1, the J call TRBJ2-3, with D uncertain. V was shortened by 3 bases and J by 6 bases, with 9 bases between the two germline ends. The CDR3 runs 13 residues. Germline V gene data show CDR1 as KGHDR and CDR2 as SFDVKD. CDR3 DNA: TGTGCCACCAGTGATCCAGAAAATGATACGCAGTATTTT. Translation gives CATSDPENDTQYF.

V gene TRBV5-1 combines with J gene TRBJ1-1, with TRBD1 as a possible D gene (5 bases). Trimming took 7 bases from V and 3 from J, leaving 13 bases between them. This CDR3 region has 13 residues. Germline CDR1 is SGHRS and CDR2 is YFSETQ. The CDR3 region is CASFRESDTEAFF. Written as DNA, the CDR3 is TGCGCCAGCTTCAGGGAATCCGACACTGAAGCTTTCTTT.